The clone carrying this T cell receptor (beta chain) was found a few times. Its specificity is not known. Germline assignment: CDR1 KGHSH and CDR2 LQKENI. Trimming took 4 bases from V and 3 from J, leaving 13 bases between them. The CDR3 is 15 residues long. The data belong to a study of identical twins. General study points: Conclusions leaned on cross-sectional statistical analysis and did not track the same donors over time. Invariant MAIT and iNKT cells are populations that could partly confound zero-insertion analyses.

TCRdb ran MiXCR on the 5' RACE reads and lists one entry per CDR3 protein. The sample includes around 1.7 million distinct CDR3 sequences, around 33% of them seen just once. The J gene is TRBJ1-5, the V gene TRBV18; tentative D call: TRBD1 (5 bases). The sample was cord blood. The TCR sequence derives from a newborn girl in good health. The CDR3 DNA is TGTGCCAGCTCACTGGGGCTCGGGCTCAATCAGCCCCAGCATTTT. It encodes CASSLGLGLNQPQHF.